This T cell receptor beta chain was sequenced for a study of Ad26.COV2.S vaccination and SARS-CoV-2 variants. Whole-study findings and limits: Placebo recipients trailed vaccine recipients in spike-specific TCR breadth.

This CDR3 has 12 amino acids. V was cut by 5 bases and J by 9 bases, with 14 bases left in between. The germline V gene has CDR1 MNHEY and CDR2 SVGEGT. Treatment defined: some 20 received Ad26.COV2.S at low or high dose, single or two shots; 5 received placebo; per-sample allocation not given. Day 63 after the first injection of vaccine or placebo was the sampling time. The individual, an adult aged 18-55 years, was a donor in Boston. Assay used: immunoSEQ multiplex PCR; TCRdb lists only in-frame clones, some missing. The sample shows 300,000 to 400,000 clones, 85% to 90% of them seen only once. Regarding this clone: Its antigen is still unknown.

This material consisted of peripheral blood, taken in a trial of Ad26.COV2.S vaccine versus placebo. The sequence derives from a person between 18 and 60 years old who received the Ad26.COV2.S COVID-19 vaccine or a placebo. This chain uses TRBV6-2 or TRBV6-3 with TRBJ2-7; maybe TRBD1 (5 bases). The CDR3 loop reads CASSTPQGRQYV. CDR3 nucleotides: TGTGCCAGCAGTACCCCCCAGGGAAGGCAGTACGTC.